This T cell receptor beta chain appears in the sequencing data of a study of cytomegalovirus exposure and HLA in healthy donors. General study points: A later analysis showed HLA-associated TCR beta chains outstripping equally common others in clonal expansion. Later, an analysis found that common viral pathogens appeared to be linked with several of the most significant clusters.

This CDR3 has 16 amino acids. Trimming pared 2 bases from V and 4 bases from J, leaving 14 bases between. The germline CDR1 and CDR2 sequences are MNHEY and SVGAGI. Details on this clone: Its specificity is not known.

Those who donated were healthy bone marrow donors. The PCR ran on 60 Vbeta and 13 Jbeta primers. The table came from immunoSEQ multiplex PCR; TCRdb's copy has only in-frame clones and leaves some out. The table records 50,000 or so clones, over 75% of them present only once. The chain is built from TRBV6-5 and TRBJ1-4; tentative D call: TRBD1 (5 bases). The source is a boy younger than 18 in good health and CMV-seropositive. The sequencing input was PBMCs. The CDR3 loop reads CASSYIKTAHNEKLFF. The CDR3 DNA is TGTGCCAGCAGTTACATAAAGACAGCCCATAATGAAAAACTGTTTTTT.